The sequence of this T cell receptor (beta chain) was determined in a study of blood T cells in healthy people across ages. Study-wide points: PBMCs that were unsorted prevented a conclusive naive versus antigen-experienced comparison. The long-lived group displayed more naive CD4+ cells, plus higher diversity, than the aged donors did.

On this clonotype: Its specificity is not known.

This CDR3 contains 14 residues. V shed 5 bases and J shed 2 bases, with 13 bases lying between them. Germline V gives CDR1 MNHEY, CDR2 SMNVEV (reference sequence). With a J-beta primer mix and a sample-barcoded 5' primer, a second PCR ran about 6 to 11 cycles. Every molecule of cDNA carried a tag from a template-switch adaptor with 12 random nucleotides. TCRdb itself ran the 5' RACE reads through MiXCR, one entry per CDR3 protein. Of approximately 1,000,000 distinct CDR3 sequences listed, 40% to 55% are singletons. Every sample had a minimum of 6 million PBMCs isolated. The rearrangement uses TRBV27 and TRBJ2-7, with D unclear. The receptor was derived from a woman aged 60-70 years in good health. Sequences were obtained from blood. The CDR3 loop reads CASSKPGRTYEQYF. The CDR3 DNA sequence: TGTGCCAGCAGTAAGCCGGGCCGTACCTACGAGCAGTACTTC.